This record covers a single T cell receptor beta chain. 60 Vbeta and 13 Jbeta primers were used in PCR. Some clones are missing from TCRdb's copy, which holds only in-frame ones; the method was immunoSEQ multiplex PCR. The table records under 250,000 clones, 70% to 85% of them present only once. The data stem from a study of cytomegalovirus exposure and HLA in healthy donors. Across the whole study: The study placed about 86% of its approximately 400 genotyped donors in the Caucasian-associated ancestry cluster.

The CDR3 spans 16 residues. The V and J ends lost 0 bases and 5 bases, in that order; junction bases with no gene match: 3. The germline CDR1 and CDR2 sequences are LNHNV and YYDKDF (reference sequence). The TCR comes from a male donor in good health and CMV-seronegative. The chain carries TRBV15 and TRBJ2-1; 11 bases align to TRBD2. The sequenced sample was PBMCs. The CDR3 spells CATSRDGLAGHNEQFF. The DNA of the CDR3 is TGTGCCACCAGCAGAGACGGACTAGCGGGCCACAATGAGCAGTTCTTC.